This T cell receptor (beta chain) was observed in a study of T cell changes during pregnancy in multiple sclerosis. Trimming removed 5 bases from V and 5 bases from J, with 18 bases in between. The CDR3 sequence is 15 residues long. Germline CDR1 SGHTA, CDR2 FQGTGA. The method was immunoSEQ multiplex PCR; TCRdb's version includes in-frame clones alone and lacks a portion of them. Altogether some 27,000 clones are present, about 89% being singletons, with the ten largest covering about 7.5%. The sequence came from a female donor with multiple sclerosis, enrolled in a pregnancy study. The gene calls are TRBV7-3 and TRBJ1-2; tentative D call: TRBD1 (6 bases). The starting material was CD8+ T cells from peripheral blood mononuclear cells, obtained before pregnancy. The CDR3 spells CASSPGSGATYGYTF. CDR3 sequence (DNA): TGTGCCAGCAGCCCAGGGTCAGGGGCAACTTATGGCTACACCTTC.